This T cell receptor (beta chain) was documented in a study of cytomegalovirus exposure and HLA in healthy donors. Researchers ran the PCR with 60 Vbeta and 13 Jbeta primers. Repertoires were generated with immunoSEQ multiplex PCR, while TCRdb's copy carries only in-frame clones and drops some. The data contain roughly 62,000 clones, 70% to 80% of them singletons. A note on this clone: Antigen unknown.

Findings and limits, study-wide: CMV antigen specificity of a few CMV-associated chains was confirmed in vitro. TCR sequences were mostly rare, though some public TCRs occurred in many donors. In an earlier analysis, in some 500 donors, most V segments appeared productive either ~87% or ~30% of the time.

The CDR3 is made up of 14 amino acids. V lost 0 bases to trimming and J lost 5 bases; unmatched junction nucleotides: 0. Germline V gives CDR1 SGHDT, CDR2 YYEEEE. Sequencing input: PBMCs. This TCR came from a woman aged 40 to 55 in good health and CMV-seropositive. The V and J genes are TRBV5-6 and TRBJ2-2, with TRBD1 matching 8 bases. The CDR3 DNA is TGTGCCAGCAGCTTGGACAGGGGGACCGGGGAGCTGTTTTTT. The encoded protein is CASSLDRGTGELFF.